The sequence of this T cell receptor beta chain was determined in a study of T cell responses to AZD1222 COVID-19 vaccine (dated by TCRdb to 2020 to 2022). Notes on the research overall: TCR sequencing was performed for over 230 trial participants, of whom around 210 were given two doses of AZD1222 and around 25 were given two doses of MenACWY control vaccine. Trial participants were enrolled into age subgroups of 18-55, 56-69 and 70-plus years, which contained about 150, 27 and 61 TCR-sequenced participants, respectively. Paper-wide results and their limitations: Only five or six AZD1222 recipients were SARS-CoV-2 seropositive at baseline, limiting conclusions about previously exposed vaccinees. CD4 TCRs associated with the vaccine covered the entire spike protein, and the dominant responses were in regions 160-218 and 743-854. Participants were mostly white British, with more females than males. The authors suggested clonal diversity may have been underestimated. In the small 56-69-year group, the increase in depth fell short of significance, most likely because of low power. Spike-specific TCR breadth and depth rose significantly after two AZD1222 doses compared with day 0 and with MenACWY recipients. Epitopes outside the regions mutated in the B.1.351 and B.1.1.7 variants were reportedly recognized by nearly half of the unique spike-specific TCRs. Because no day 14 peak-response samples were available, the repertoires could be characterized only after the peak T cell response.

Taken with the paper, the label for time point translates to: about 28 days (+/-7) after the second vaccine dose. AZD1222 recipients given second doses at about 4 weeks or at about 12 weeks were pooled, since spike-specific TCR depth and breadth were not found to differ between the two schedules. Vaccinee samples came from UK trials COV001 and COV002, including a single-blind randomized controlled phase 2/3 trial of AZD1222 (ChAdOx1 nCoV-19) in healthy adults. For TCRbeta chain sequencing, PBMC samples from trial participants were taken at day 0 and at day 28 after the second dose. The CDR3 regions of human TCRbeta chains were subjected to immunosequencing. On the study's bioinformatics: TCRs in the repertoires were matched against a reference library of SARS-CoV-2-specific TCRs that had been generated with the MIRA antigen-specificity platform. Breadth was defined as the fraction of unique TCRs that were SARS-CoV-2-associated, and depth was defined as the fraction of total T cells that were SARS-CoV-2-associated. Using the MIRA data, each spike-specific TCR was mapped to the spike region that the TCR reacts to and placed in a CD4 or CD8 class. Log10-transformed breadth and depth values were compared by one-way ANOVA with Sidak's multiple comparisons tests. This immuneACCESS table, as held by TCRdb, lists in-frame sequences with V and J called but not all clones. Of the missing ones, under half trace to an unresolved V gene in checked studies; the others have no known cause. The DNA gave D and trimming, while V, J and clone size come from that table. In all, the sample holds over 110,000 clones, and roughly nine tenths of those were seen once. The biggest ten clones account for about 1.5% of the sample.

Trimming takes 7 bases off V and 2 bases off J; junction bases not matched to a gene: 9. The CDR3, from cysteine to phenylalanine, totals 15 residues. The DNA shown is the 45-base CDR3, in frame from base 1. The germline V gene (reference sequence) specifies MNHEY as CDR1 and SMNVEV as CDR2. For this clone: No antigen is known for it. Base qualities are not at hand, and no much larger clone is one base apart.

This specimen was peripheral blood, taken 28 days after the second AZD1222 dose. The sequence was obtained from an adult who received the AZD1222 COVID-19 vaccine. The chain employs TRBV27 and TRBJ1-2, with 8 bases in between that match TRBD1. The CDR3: CASKPRQGQNYGYTF. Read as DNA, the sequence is TGTGCCAGCAAACCGCGACAGGGGCAGAACTATGGCTACACCTTC.